One and the same sample provided the 21 T cell receptor beta chains below, sequenced in a study of T cell changes during pregnancy in multiple sclerosis. Sequencing was performed with immunoSEQ multiplex PCR; in TCRdb, only in-frame clones are kept and a portion is missing. The data hold 25,000 to 30,000 clones, with 75% to 90% observed a single time. The sample in question was CD4+ T cells from peripheral blood mononuclear cells, obtained in the second trimester of pregnancy. The receptors here all came from a female donor with multiple sclerosis, enrolled in a pregnancy study.

The chain combines TRBV2 with TRBJ2-7, with a possible D match to TRBD2 (6 bases). This CDR3 comprises 13 residues. V lost 3 bases and J lost 2, with 8 bases in between. Germline assignment: CDR1 SNHLY and CDR2 FYNNEI. CDR3 coding DNA: TGTGCCAGCAGTGAGGAGGGCCCCTACGAGCAGTACTTC. This sequence encodes CASSEEGPYEQYF.

The chain carries TRBV5-6 and TRBJ1-3; 8 positions match TRBD1. Germline trimming cut 2 bases from V and 8 bases from J; bases unmatched to any gene: 6. The CDR3 spans 14 residues. Germline V gene lookup returns CDR1 SGHDT and CDR2 YYEEEE. The CDR3 loop reads CASSFGHRGYTIYF. In nucleotides, the CDR3 is TGTGCCAGCAGCTTTGGGCACAGGGGGTACACCATATATTTT.

The V and J genes are TRBV5-1 and TRBJ1-2; unclear D gene. The CDR3 has 12 amino acids. Trimming took 0 bases from V and 9 from J, leaving 9 bases between them. Looked up from germline, CDR1 is SGHRS and CDR2 is YFSETQ. CDR3 DNA: TGCGCCAGCAGCTTGGAATCCGGGAGCTACACCTTC. It translates to CASSLESGSYTF.

J is TRBJ1-1 and V is TRBV19; TRBD1 might be the D (5 bases). The CDR3 has 13 residues. Trimming left V 7 bases short and J 11 bases short, with 20 bases between. CDR1 is LNHDA, CDR2 SQIVND, per germline (reference sequence). In DNA form, the CDR3 reads TGTGCCAGTATCGGACAATTAGAGATGAGGGCTTTCTTT. Amino acid sequence: CASIGQLEMRAFF.

CDR3 loop: CASSSGQGHQPQHF. CDR3 DNA sequence: TGTGCCAGCAGCTCGGGACAGGGCCATCAGCCCCAGCATTTT. This chain links TRBV5-6 with TRBJ1-5; 9 bases match TRBD1. Germline V gives CDR1 SGHDT, CDR2 YYEEEE. Trimming cost V 3 bases and J 5 bases; bases outside gene matches: 3. This CDR3 is 14 amino acids long. The complete variable domain, with remaining parts taken from reference TRBV5-6 and TRBJ1-5, reads DAGVTQSPTHLIKTRGQQVTLRCSPKSGHDTVSWYQQALGQGPQFIFQYYEEEERQRGNFPDRFSGHQFPNYSSELNVNALLLGDSALYLCASSSGQGHQPQHFGDGTRLSIL.

The J gene is TRBJ2-1, the V gene TRBV6-1, with TRBD2 matching over 8 bases. V lost 8 bases, J lost 6 bases, and 6 bases stayed unmatched. Per the germline V gene, CDR1 is MNHNS and CDR2 is SASEGT. This CDR3 comprises 13 residues. The chain's CDR3 is CASEVGGANEQFF. CDR3 nucleotide sequence: TGTGCCAGCGAGGTCGGGGGGGCCAATGAGCAGTTCTTC.

This chain uses TRBV9 with TRBJ1-2; perhaps TRBD1 as D (6 bases). The CDR3 runs 13 residues. Trimming shortened V by 4 bases and J by 2 bases, and 9 bases separated the two germline ends. CDR1 is SGDLS and CDR2 is YYNGEE in the germline V gene. The CDR3 loop is CASSPDRNYGYTF. The CDR3 DNA reads as TGTGCCAGCAGCCCCGACAGGAACTATGGCTACACCTTC. Combining the CDR3 with reference TRBV9 and TRBJ1-2 gives the whole variable domain DSGVTQTPKHLITATGQRVTLRCSPRSGDLSVYWYQQSLDQGLQFLIQYYNGEERAKGNILERFSAQQFPDLHSELNLSSLELGDSALYFCASSPDRNYGYTFGSGTRLTVV.

The chain carries TRBV11-3 and TRBJ2-5, with D possibly being TRBD2 (6 bases). The CDR3 totals 13 residues. V was cut by 5 bases and J by 5 bases, with 12 bases left in between. Per germline, CDR1 SGHNT and CDR2 YENEEA. CDR3 residues: CASSRAGWETQYF. The CDR3 bases are TGTGCCAGCAGCCGAGCGGGTTGGGAGACCCAGTACTTC.

The genes are TRBV15 and TRBJ2-4; 10 bases align to TRBD1. The ends lost 0 bases at V and 4 bases at J; junction bases unmatched: 6. Germline-derived CDR1 and CDR2 are LNHNV and YYDKDF (reference sequence). The CDR3 contains 17 residues. CDR3 protein: CATSRDKGQGGKNIQYF. The CDR3 DNA is TGTGCCACCAGCAGAGACAAAGGACAGGGGGGAAAAAACATTCAGTACTTC.

This chain connects TRBV28 to TRBJ2-5; no clear D gene. The germline V gene has CDR1 MDHEN and CDR2 SYDVKM. Trimming cost V 2 bases and J 3 bases, with 13 bases left between them. The CDR3 consists of 15 residues. The CDR3 loop reads CASSLIRLLEETQYF. The CDR3 DNA reads TGTGCCAGCAGTTTAATCCGACTGCTCGAAGAGACCCAGTACTTC.

The V call is TRBV7-3, the J call TRBJ1-2, with D possibly TRBD1 on 5 matching bases. This CDR3 is built from 13 residues. Germline loops: CDR1 SGHTA, CDR2 FQGTGA. V lost 5 bases and J 4 bases, leaving 11 bases between the germline ends. CDR3 DNA sequence: TGTGCCAGCAGCCCGACGGGGGTCTATGGCTACACCTTC. Its protein is CASSPTGVYGYTF.

The chain carries TRBV6-5 and TRBJ1-2; TRBD1 matches 9 bases. CDR3 size: 13 residues. Germline lookup yields CDR1 MNHEY and CDR2 SVGAGI. Trimming removed 6 bases from V and 1 base from J; junction bases left unmatched: 0. The CDR3 loop is CASRGQGNYGYTF. CDR3 DNA: TGTGCCAGCAGGGGACAGGGTAACTATGGCTACACCTTC.

The chain carries TRBV6-1 and TRBJ2-2; D gene uncertain. CDR1 MNHNS and CDR2 SASEGT come from the germline V gene. Trimming shortened V by 11 bases and J by 4 bases, and 17 bases separated the two germline ends. The CDR3 is 14 residues long. The CDR3 bases are TGTGCCGCCGATCGTCGACGCGGCACCGGGGAGCTGTTTTTT. Translation gives CAADRRRGTGELFF.

This chain links TRBV5-1 with TRBJ2-3; 7 nucleotides align to TRBD2. The trim removed 1 base at V and 1 base at J, leaving 3 bases unmatched. Per germline, CDR1 SGHRS and CDR2 YFSETQ. This CDR3 spans 15 amino acids. CDR3 residues: CASSLKRGGTDTQYF. The CDR3 coding sequence is TGCGCCAGCAGCTTGAAACGGGGGGGCACAGATACGCAGTATTTT.

The chain couples TRBV4-3 to TRBJ2-7; 9 nucleotides agree with TRBD2. V lost 3 bases to trimming and J lost 1 base; unmatched junction nucleotides: 7. The CDR3 covers 16 residues. Germline values: CDR1 LGHNA, CDR2 YSLEER. CDR3 loop: CASSQLAGRGSYEQYF. CDR3 bases: TGCGCCAGCAGCCAGCTAGCGGGGCGCGGTTCCTACGAGCAGTACTTC.

V and J are TRBV2 and TRBJ1-2, with D perhaps matching TRBD1 (6 bases). CDR1 SNHLY and CDR2 FYNNEI come from the germline V gene. V lost 6 bases to trimming and J lost 8 bases, with 13 bases between them. The CDR3 is made up of 12 amino acids. Here the CDR3 reads CASSIIRGGYTF. CDR3 DNA sequence: TGTGCCAGCAGCATTATCAGGGGCGGCTACACCTTC.

The V call is TRBV11-2, the J call TRBJ1-1; D possibly corresponds to TRBD1 (5 bases). This CDR3 contains 13 residues. V lost 5 bases and J 4 bases, leaving 11 bases between the germline ends. Per the germline V gene, CDR1 is SGHAT and CDR2 is FQNNGV. CDR3 region: CASSPGGGTEAFF. In nucleotides, the CDR3 is TGTGCCAGCAGCCCCGGGGGTGGCACTGAAGCTTTCTTT.

The V call is TRBV5-1, the J call TRBJ1-4, with 11 bases identical to TRBD1. Germline V gene lookup returns CDR1 SGHRS and CDR2 YFSETQ. V lost 4 bases to trimming and J lost 11 bases; unmatched junction nucleotides: 7. This CDR3 has 14 residues. The CDR3 reads CASSDGQGARKLFF. Here the CDR3 DNA reads TGCGCCAGCAGCGACGGACAGGGGGCGAGGAAACTGTTTTTT.

This chain joins TRBV5-1 and TRBJ2-1; tentative D call: TRBD2 (5 bases). The CDR3 is made up of 12 amino acids. The V gene lost 5 bases and the J gene lost 8 bases, with 11 bases spanning the gap. The V gene's germline CDR1 is SGHRS and CDR2 YFSETQ. CDR3 in DNA: TGCGCCAGCAGGGTTGAGGAGGATGAGCAGTTCTTC. It specifies CASRVEEDEQFF.

The chain carries TRBV28 and TRBJ2-7; possible D gene TRBD1, 6 bases. This CDR3 has 15 residues. Trimming pared 6 bases from V and 2 bases from J, leaving 17 bases between. Germline loops: CDR1 MDHEN, CDR2 SYDVKM. This CDR3 reads CASSPPGDRTYEQYF. The CDR3 nucleotides read TGTGCCAGCAGCCCTCCCGGAGACAGGACCTACGAGCAGTACTTC.

The V call is TRBV4-3, the J call TRBJ1-2; TRBD1 matches 8 bases. Germline CDR1 reads LGHNA; CDR2 reads YSLEER. The V gene end was trimmed by 4 bases and the J gene end by 1 base; junction bases not matched to a gene: 5. CDR3 length: 15 residues. CDR3 region: CASSRLDRDNYGYTF. In DNA, the CDR3 is TGCGCCAGCAGCCGATTGGACAGGGATAACTATGGCTACACCTTC.